This TCR beta chain was sequenced in a study of cytomegalovirus exposure and HLA in healthy donors. Whole-study context: Among the approximately 400 genotyped donors, around 85% were placed in the Caucasian-associated ancestry cluster.

Looked up from germline, CDR1 is SNHLY and CDR2 is FYNNEI. The CDR3 consists of 14 residues. V gave up 0 bases and J gave up 2 bases, with 7 bases separating them. In the PCR, 60 Vbeta and 13 Jbeta primers were used. Here immunoSEQ multiplex PCR was the method, and the copy in TCRdb shows in-frame clones only, minus some. The sample includes under 200,000 clones, 73% of them seen just once. This chain links TRBV2 with TRBJ2-5, with a tentative D call TRBD1 (5 bases). The source of this sequence is a young woman in good health and CMV-seronegative. The sequenced sample was PBMCs. The CDR3 nucleotides read TGTGCCAGCAGTGAAGCGGACATTCAAGAGACCCAGTACTTC. This translates into CASSEADIQETQYF.